This TCR beta chain was identified during a study of blood T cell repertoires in COVID-19. Study-wide context: Sites in the United States, Italy and Spain provided acute and convalescent COVID-19 samples. Sources were T cells, B-cell-depleted T cells, or PBMCs; the material itself was cDNA or gDNA.

The authors' processing: Quantification of nucleated cells was approximated via reference gene primer amplification. Produced via immunoSEQ multiplex PCR; TCRdb's table is partial and in-frame only. The DNA was the basis for D and trimming; V, J and clone size are from that table. The sample lists around 250,000 clones; roughly 88% were seen once. The sequence was collected from a young man who had recovered from COVID-19. Sequencing used peripheral blood.

CDR3 residues: CASSLGGTSEKLFF. In DNA form, the CDR3 reads TGTGCCAGCAGCTTGGGGGGGACGAGCGAAAAACTGTTTTTT. The V gene is TRBV7-2, the J gene TRBJ1-4, with D tentatively TRBD1 (5 bases). V lost 3 bases to trimming and J lost 8 bases, with 13 bases between them. CDR1 SGHTA and CDR2 FQGNSA come from the germline V gene. The CDR3 covers 14 residues.